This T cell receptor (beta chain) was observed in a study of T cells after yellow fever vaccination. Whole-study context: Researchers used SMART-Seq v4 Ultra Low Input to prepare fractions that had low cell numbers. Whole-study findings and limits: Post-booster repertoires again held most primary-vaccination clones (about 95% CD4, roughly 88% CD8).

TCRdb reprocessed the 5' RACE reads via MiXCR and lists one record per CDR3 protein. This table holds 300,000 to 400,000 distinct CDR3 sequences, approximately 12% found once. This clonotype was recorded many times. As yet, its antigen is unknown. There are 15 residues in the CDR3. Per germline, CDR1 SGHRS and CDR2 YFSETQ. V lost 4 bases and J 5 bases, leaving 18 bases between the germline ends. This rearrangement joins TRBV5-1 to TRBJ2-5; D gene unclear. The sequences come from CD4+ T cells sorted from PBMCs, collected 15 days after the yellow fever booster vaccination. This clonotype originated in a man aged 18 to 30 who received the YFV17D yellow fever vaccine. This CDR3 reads CASSLMAPELETQYF. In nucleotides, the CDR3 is TGCGCCAGCAGCCTTATGGCCCCTGAGTTGGAGACCCAGTACTTC.